The 9 T cell receptor beta chains reported below all come from one sample, sequenced in a study of brain T cells in children with intractable seizures. The table came from immunoSEQ multiplex PCR; TCRdb's copy has only in-frame clones and leaves some out. The sample includes fewer than 25,000 clones, around 94% of them seen just once. This specimen was peripheral blood, taken at surgery. These receptors were taken from a boy younger than 18 with focal cortical dysplasia and intractable seizures.

The chain employs TRBV30 and TRBJ1-1, with 10 bases matching TRBD1. The CDR3 totals 14 residues. V lost 3 bases, J lost 5 bases, and 6 bases stayed unmatched. CDR1 is GTSNPN and CDR2 is SVGIG in the germline V gene (reference sequence). The CDR3 DNA reads as TGTGCCTGGAGCGTCGGGACAGGGGCTACTGAAGCTTTCTTT. This codes for CAWSVGTGATEAFF.

The chain couples TRBV25-1 to TRBJ1-2; a possible D gene is TRBD1 (5 bases). Trimming cost V 7 bases and J 6 bases, with 18 bases left between them. Per germline, CDR1 MGHDK and CDR2 SYGVNS. The length of the CDR3 is 14 residues. CDR3 nucleotides: TGTGCCAGCACCGCCCGGGGGTCTACCCATGGCTACACCTTC. Its protein product is CASTARGSTHGYTF.

The V call is TRBV3-1 (or the pseudogene TRBV3-2), the J call TRBJ2-5; the D gene is possibly TRBD1 (6 bases). The germline V and J ends were trimmed by 3 bases and 4 bases, with 6 bases remaining between them. Germline V gives CDR1 LGHDT, CDR2 YNNKEL (reference sequence). The CDR3 is made up of 12 amino acids. Written as DNA, the CDR3 is TGTGCCAGCAGCCAGGACAGAGAGACCCAGTACTTC. This gives the protein CASSQDRETQYF.

The V gene is TRBV5-1, the J gene TRBJ1-2; maybe TRBD1 (6 bases). The length of the CDR3 is 15 residues. The germline V and J ends were trimmed by 4 bases and 3 bases, with 16 bases remaining between them. Germline CDR1 is SGHRS and CDR2 is YFSETQ. For the CDR3, the DNA is TGCGCCAGCAGCCCCCGACAGGCTAAGGACTATGGCTACACCTTC. It yields the protein CASSPRQAKDYGYTF.

This chain joins TRBV16 and TRBJ1-2; 7 nucleotides agree with TRBD1. CDR1 and CDR2 from the germline V gene are KGHSY and FQNENV. The V gene end was trimmed by 5 bases and the J gene end by 6 bases; junction bases not matched to a gene: 6. This CDR3 has 13 residues. CDR3 sequence reads: CASSVDRSHGYTF. The CDR3 nucleotides are TGTGCCAGCAGCGTGGACAGGTCCCATGGCTACACCTTC.

CDR3 coding DNA: TGTGCCAGCAGCCAAGACGGGACAGGGGGTAGACAGCCCCAGCATTTT. Protein: CASSQDGTGGRQPQHF. This chain connects TRBV4-2 to TRBJ1-5, with 11 bases lining up with TRBD1. The V and J ends lost 0 bases and 7 bases, in that order; junction bases with no gene match: 5. This CDR3 contains 16 residues. The V gene's germline CDR1 is LGHNA and CDR2 YNFKEQ.

V usage is TRBV6-5 and J usage is TRBJ2-5, with 9 bases aligning to TRBD1. After removal of 8 bases from V and 1 base from J, the junction contained 5 bases not matched to a gene. The germline CDR1 and CDR2 sequences are MNHEY and SVGAGI. CDR3 length: 14 amino acids. The CDR3 DNA reads as TGTGCCAGCTGCTGGGACAGGGCCCAAGAGACCCAGTACTTC. This sequence encodes CASCWDRAQETQYF.

The CDR3 region is CASSLARGRQETQYF. The CDR3 nucleotides are TGTGCCAGCAGCTTAGCAAGAGGGAGGCAAGAGACCCAGTACTTC. The chain couples TRBV11-1 to TRBJ2-5; TRBD2 might be the D (6 bases). The germline V gene encodes CDR1 SGHAT and CDR2 FQDESV (reference sequence). CDR3 length: 15 residues. V was trimmed by 0 bases and J by 2 bases, leaving 10 bases between them. Full variable domain (missing parts from reference TRBV11-1 and TRBJ2-5): EAEVAQSPRYKITEKSQAVAFWCDPISGHATLYWYRQILGQGPELLVQFQDESVVDDSQLPKDRFSAERLKGVDSTLKIQPAELGDSAMYLCASSLARGRQETQYFGPGTRLLVL.

This rearrangement joins TRBV6-2 or TRBV6-3 to TRBJ2-5; D not resolved. The CDR3 is 14 amino acids. Looked up from germline, CDR1 is MNHEY and CDR2 is SVGEGT. The germline V and J ends were trimmed by 2 bases and 1 base, with 8 bases remaining between them. Here the CDR3 DNA reads TGTGCCAGCAGTTACGGGCGGAGCCAAGAGACCCAGTACTTC. This gives the protein CASSYGRSQETQYF.